The T cell receptor (beta chain) described here comes from a study of PD-L1 blockade in urothelial cancer. Study as a whole: Patients arrived having already received 0 to 3 prior chemotherapy regimens.

Patient sample counts ranged from 1 to 8, pretreatment and on-treatment. TCRdb's table, derived via immunoSEQ multiplex PCR, lists solely in-frame clones and lacks some. Seen here are 15,000 to 20,000 clones, about nine tenths observed once, and the top ten hold 5.9%. CDR3 length equals 16 residues. The ends were cut back, 0 bases at V and 1 base at J, with 14 bases in the middle. Germline CDR1 is SGDLS and CDR2 is YYNGEE. Sequenced here: PBMCs, sampled around atezolizumab (anti-PD-L1) treatment. The chain is built from TRBV9 and TRBJ2-7, with a weak D call TRBD1 (8 bases). The TCR comes from a man aged 45-60 years with urothelial cancer. The CDR3 nucleotides are TGTGCCAGCAGCGTAGGCGGGGGACAGGTTTCCTACGAGCAGTACTTC. Translating it yields CASSVGGGQVSYEQYF.